One and the same sample provided the 25 T cell receptor beta chains below, sequenced in a study of PD-L1 blockade in urothelial cancer. Assay: immunoSEQ multiplex PCR; the TCRdb copy retains only in-frame clones and omits some. The data hold 85,000 to 100,000 clones, with around 86% observed a single time. The time point: pretreatment peripheral blood. Sequenced material: PBMCs, taken around atezolizumab (anti-PD-L1) treatment. The receptor source for this set is a man aged 55 to 70 with urothelial cancer.

The chain employs TRBV28 and TRBJ2-2, with 8 bases that match TRBD2. The junction had 4 bases not matched to a gene; V was cut back by 3 bases and J by 1 base. Looked up from germline, CDR1 is MDHEN and CDR2 is SYDVKM. This CDR3 is 16 amino acids long. The DNA for the CDR3 is TGTGCCAGCAGTTTCTTAGCGGGGTTGAACACCGGGGAGCTGTTTTTT. Translated, it gives CASSFLAGLNTGELFF.

The sample holds one count of this clone. The V and J genes are TRBV13 and TRBJ2-3; TRBD2 agrees at 10 bases. This CDR3 is 18 amino acids long. The germline V gene has CDR1 PRHDT and CDR2 FYEKMQ (reference sequence). V lost 3 bases to trimming and J lost 2 bases; unmatched junction nucleotides: 11. This CDR3 reads CASSLPSKAGGFTDTQYF. Written as DNA, the CDR3 is TGTGCCAGCAGCTTGCCCTCGAAAGCGGGGGGGTTCACAGATACGCAGTATTTT. The full variable domain, its missing parts supplied by reference TRBV13 and TRBJ2-3, is AAGVIQSPRHLIKEKRETATLKCYPIPRHDTVYWYQQGPGQDPQFLISFYEKMQSDKGSIPDRFSAQQFSDYHSELNMSSLELGDSALYFCASSLPSKAGGFTDTQYFGPGTRLTVL.

The V gene is TRBV5-8, the J gene TRBJ1-1; tentative D call: TRBD1 (6 bases). CDR1 and CDR2 (germline): SGHTS, YDEGEE. The ends were cut back, 4 bases at V and 1 base at J, with 8 bases in the middle. The CDR3 extends over 13 amino acids. CDR3 bases: TGTGCCAGCAGCGTGGGACAGAACACTGAAGCTTTCTTT. Residues: CASSVGQNTEAFF.

The chain is built from TRBV19 and TRBJ1-2, with 7 bases aligning to TRBD1. This CDR3 is built from 16 residues. J was trimmed by 1 base and V by 4 bases; bases with no gene match: 9. Germline values: CDR1 LNHDA, CDR2 SQIVND (reference sequence). The CDR3 coding sequence is TGTGCCAGTAGTACCTCCCTACAGGGGATTAACTATGGCTACACCTTC. It yields the protein CASSTSLQGINYGYTF.

The chain links TRBV5-4 to TRBJ2-5, with 7 nucleotides matching TRBD2. With 0 bases clipped from V and 5 bases from J, the junction kept 1 base outside the gene matches. The CDR3 totals 13 residues. CDR1 and CDR2 from the germline V gene are SGHNT and YYREEE (reference sequence). CDR3 in DNA: TGTGCCAGCAGCTTGGTACTAGCGGAGACCCAGTACTTC. Amino acids: CASSLVLAETQYF.

The chain combines TRBV28 with TRBJ2-5, with 10 bases matching TRBD1. With 3 bases clipped from V and 3 bases from J, the junction kept 13 bases outside the gene matches. This CDR3 contains 18 residues. Per germline, CDR1 MDHEN and CDR2 SYDVKM. This chain's CDR3 is CASSFRQTGGVVEETQYF. In nucleotides, the CDR3 is TGTGCCAGCAGTTTCCGTCAGACAGGGGGCGTGGTAGAAGAGACCCAGTACTTC.

The chain is built from TRBV30 and TRBJ2-2, with 9 bases matching TRBD2. With 0 bases clipped from V and 4 bases from J, the junction kept 6 bases outside the gene matches. The CDR3 contains 16 residues. Germline V gene lookup returns CDR1 GTSNPN and CDR2 SVGIG (reference sequence). DNA of the CDR3: TGTGCCTGGAGTGTACGAGCGGGAGGCCCCACCGGGGAGCTGTTTTTT. This sequence encodes CAWSVRAGGPTGELFF.

The rearrangement joins TRBV28 to TRBJ1-1, with TRBD1 identical over 7 bases. V lost 3 bases and J lost 8; bases outside the gene matches: 6. The CDR3 runs 13 residues. CDR1 and CDR2 (germline): MDHEN, SYDVKM. CDR3 sequence: CASSFIEGAEAFF. The DNA of the CDR3 is TGTGCCAGCAGTTTTATAGAGGGGGCAGAAGCTTTCTTT.

The chain has TRBV2 and TRBJ2-2, with D possibly matching TRBD1 (5 bases). The CDR3 length is 15 residues. Trimming shortened V by 6 bases and J by 2 bases, and 13 bases separated the two germline ends. CDR1 and CDR2 (germline): SNHLY, FYNNEI. Here the CDR3 reads CASRAGSSNTGELFF. The DNA of the CDR3 is TGTGCCAGCAGGGCAGGGTCCTCCAACACCGGGGAGCTGTTTTTT.

V gene TRBV15 combines with J gene TRBJ1-1; D uncertain. V lost 5 bases and J 1 base, leaving 8 bases between the germline ends. Germline-derived CDR1 and CDR2 are LNHNV and YYDKDF (reference sequence). The CDR3 has 13 residues. CDR3 amino acids: CATSSLSNTEAFF. The CDR3 region has the DNA TGTGCCACCAGCTCTTTATCGAACACTGAAGCTTTCTTT. Filled out from reference TRBV15 and TRBJ1-1, the complete variable domain reads DAMVIQNPRYQVTQFGKPVTLSCSQTLNHNVMYWYQQKSSQAPKLLFHYYDKDFNNEADTPDNFQSRRPNTSFCFLDIRSPGLGDTAMYLCATSSLSNTEAFFGQGTRLTVV.

The chain links TRBV7-8 to TRBJ1-5, with D maybe TRBD1 (6 bases). The ends were cut back, 3 bases at V and 4 bases at J, with 16 bases in the middle. Looked up from germline, CDR1 is SGHVS and CDR2 is FQNEAQ. CDR3 length: 16 amino acids. The CDR3 region is CASSLGVATGNQPQHF. The CDR3 bases are TGTGCCAGCAGCTTGGGGGTCGCTACAGGGAATCAGCCCCAGCATTTT.

This clone was detected only once. V gene TRBV5-1 combines with J gene TRBJ1-5; 8 positions agree with TRBD1. The CDR3 is made up of 14 amino acids. V shed 3 bases, J shed 3 bases, and the junction held 2 bases outside the gene matches. Germline CDR1 reads SGHRS; CDR2 reads YFSETQ. CDR3 sequence reads: CASSSGGDNQPQHF. CDR3 in DNA: TGCGCCAGCAGCTCAGGGGGCGACAATCAGCCCCAGCATTTT.

This chain connects TRBV4-2 to TRBJ2-7, with D possibly matching TRBD1 (7 bases). This CDR3 is 15 amino acids long. Germline V lookup: CDR1 LGHNA, CDR2 YNFKEQ. V lost 4 bases and J lost 5, with 18 bases in between. CDR3: CASSPQGGTLHEQYF. CDR3 in DNA: TGTGCCAGCAGCCCTCAGGGGGGAACTCTTCACGAGCAGTACTTC.

V and J are TRBV7-3 and TRBJ2-2, with TRBD2 matching 14 bases. The V gene's germline CDR1 is SGHTA and CDR2 FQGTGA. The V and J ends lost 7 bases and 6 bases, in that order; junction bases with no gene match: 10. The CDR3 has 17 residues. The CDR3 spells CASITLLGLAGAGELFF. As DNA, the CDR3 is TGTGCCAGCATCACCCTACTGGGACTAGCGGGAGCCGGGGAGCTGTTTTTT. Variable domain in full (rest from reference TRBV7-3 and TRBJ2-2): GAGVSQTPSNKVTEKGKYVELRCDPISGHTALYWYRQSLGQGPEFLIYFQGTGAADDSGLPNDRFFAVRPEGSVSTLKIQRTERGDSAVYLCASITLLGLAGAGELFFGEGSRLTVL.

The rearrangement uses TRBV11-2 and TRBJ2-1; D may be TRBD2 (6 bases). V was clipped by 3 bases and J by 0 bases, with 9 bases between them. The germline CDR1 and CDR2 sequences are SGHAT and FQNNGV. The CDR3 spans 15 residues. CDR3 protein: CASSLEGFSYNEQFF. The CDR3 bases are TGTGCCAGCAGCTTGGAGGGGTTCTCCTACAATGAGCAGTTCTTC.

The chain recombines TRBV7-8 with TRBJ1-1; D remains ambiguous. Germline V lookup: CDR1 SGHVS, CDR2 FQNEAQ. There are 17 residues in the CDR3. Deletions cut 2 bases from V and 0 bases from J, with 16 bases between. The DNA for the CDR3 is TGTGCCAGCAGCTTAATTGGCGCAGGAAACCTGAACACTGAAGCTTTCTTT. Amino acids: CASSLIGAGNLNTEAFF.

This clone was observed a handful of times. The J gene is TRBJ1-2, the V gene TRBV28; the D is unclear. The CDR3 runs to 13 residues. Between the trimmed V and J ends, which lost 8 bases and 0 bases, there was a span of 10 bases. Germline lookup yields CDR1 MDHEN and CDR2 SYDVKM. The CDR3 DNA reads as TGTGCCAGCCAGGCGCCTGCTAACTATGGCTACACCTTC. Translating gives CASQAPANYGYTF.

This clone was seen a single time. Here the CDR3 DNA reads TGTGCCAGCAGTTCCCGGGACAACTACAATGAGCAGTTCTTC. Translating it yields CASSSRDNYNEQFF. This sequence joins TRBV6-5 and TRBJ2-1, with D possibly TRBD1 on 6 matching bases. The CDR3 contains 14 residues. CDR1 and CDR2 (germline): MNHEY, SVGAGI. Trimming took 4 bases from V and 3 from J, leaving 10 bases between them.

The chain combines TRBV5-1 with TRBJ2-5; 7 positions agree with TRBD2. Germline V gene lookup returns CDR1 SGHRS and CDR2 YFSETQ. J lost 5 bases, V lost 0 bases, and 7 bases had no gene match. CDR3 length: 15 residues. Here the CDR3 reads CASSLGDYPSETQYF. CDR3 DNA: TGCGCCAGCAGCTTGGGGGACTACCCATCGGAGACCCAGTACTTC.

This chain connects TRBV4-2 to TRBJ1-1, with D possibly TRBD1 on 6 matching bases. CDR1 is LGHNA, CDR2 YNFKEQ, per germline. The CDR3 runs to 14 residues. V lost 4 bases and J 5 bases, leaving 14 bases between the germline ends. The DNA of the CDR3 is TGTGCCAGCAGCCGCCCCGAAGGGGGTACTGAAGCTTTCTTT. It specifies CASSRPEGGTEAFF.

The rearrangement links TRBV6-5 to TRBJ2-7; D gene uncertain. CDR1 is MNHEY and CDR2 is SVGAGI in the germline V gene. The germline V and J ends were trimmed by 6 bases and 0 bases, with 12 bases remaining between them. The CDR3 length is 14 residues. DNA for the CDR3: TGTGCCAGCAGAATCGGGTTAAGCTCCTACGAGCAGTACTTC. It codes for CASRIGLSSYEQYF.

The chain is built from TRBV6-1 and TRBJ2-7, with D perhaps TRBD1 (5 bases). The CDR3 extends over 14 amino acids. CDR1 MNHNS and CDR2 SASEGT come from the germline V gene. V was pared by 6 bases and J by 0 bases, with 12 bases between. The CDR3, as DNA: TGTGCCAGCAGGGGGCTGGCTCCCTCCTACGAGCAGTACTTC. Protein sequence: CASRGLAPSYEQYF.

The chain carries TRBV28 and TRBJ2-7, with 10 bases lining up with TRBD1. The CDR3 has 15 residues. The germline V gene encodes CDR1 MDHEN and CDR2 SYDVKM. V trimming: 8 bases; J trimming: 6 bases; junction bases outside the gene matches: 13. CDR3 region: CASLRPLTGGSEQYF. DNA for the CDR3: TGTGCCAGCCTCCGTCCCCTGACAGGGGGCAGCGAGCAGTACTTC. The full variable domain, completed using reference TRBV28 and TRBJ2-7, is DVKVTQSSRYLVKRTGEKVFLECVQDMDHENMFWYRQDPGLGLRLIYFSYDVKMKEKGDIPEGYSVSREKKERFSLILESASTNQTSMYLCASLRPLTGGSEQYFGPGTRLTVT.

This chain uses TRBV5-1 with TRBJ2-5, with 8 bases matching TRBD1. CDR1 and CDR2 (germline): SGHRS, YFSETQ. The CDR3 spans 15 residues. V shed 4 bases and J 5 bases; nucleotides not matched to a gene: 10. CDR3 bases: TGCGCCAGCAGCCGCCTGACAGGGGCCACGGAGACCCAGTACTTC. Translated, it gives CASSRLTGATETQYF. The full variable domain, with the rest looked up from reference TRBV5-1 and TRBJ2-5, is KAGVTQTPRYLIKTRGQQVTLSCSPISGHRSVSWYQQTPGQGLQFLFEYFSETQRNKGNFPGRFSGRQFSNSRSEMNVSTLELGDSALYLCASSRLTGATETQYFGPGTRLLVL.

The CDR3 sequence: CASSGTGTNTEAFF. CDR3 nucleotide sequence: TGTGCCAGCAGTGGTACAGGGACGAACACTGAAGCTTTCTTT. V usage is TRBV2 and J usage is TRBJ1-1, with a weak D call TRBD1 (6 bases). Germline V gene data show CDR1 as SNHLY and CDR2 as FYNNEI. This CDR3 contains 14 residues. Deletions cut 4 bases from V and 1 base from J, with 10 bases between.